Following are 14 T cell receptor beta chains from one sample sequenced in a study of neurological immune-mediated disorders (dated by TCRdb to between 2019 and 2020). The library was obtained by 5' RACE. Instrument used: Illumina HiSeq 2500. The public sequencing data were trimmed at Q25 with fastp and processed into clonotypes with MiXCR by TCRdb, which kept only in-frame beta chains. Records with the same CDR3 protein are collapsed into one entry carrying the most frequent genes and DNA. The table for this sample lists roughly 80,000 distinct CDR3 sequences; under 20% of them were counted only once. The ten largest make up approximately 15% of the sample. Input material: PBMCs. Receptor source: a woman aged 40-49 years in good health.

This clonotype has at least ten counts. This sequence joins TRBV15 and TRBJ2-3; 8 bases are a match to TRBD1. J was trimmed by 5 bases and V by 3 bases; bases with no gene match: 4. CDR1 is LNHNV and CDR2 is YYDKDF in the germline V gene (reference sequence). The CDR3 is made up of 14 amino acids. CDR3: CATSRDREVDTQYF. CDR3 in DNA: TGTGCCACCAGCAGGGACAGGGAGGTAGATACGCAGTATTTT.

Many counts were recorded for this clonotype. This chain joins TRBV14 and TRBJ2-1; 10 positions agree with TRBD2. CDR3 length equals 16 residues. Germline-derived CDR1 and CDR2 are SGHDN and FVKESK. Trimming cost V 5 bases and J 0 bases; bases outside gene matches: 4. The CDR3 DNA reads TGTGCCAGCAGCTGGAGCGGGGGGGACTCCTACAATGAGCAGTTCTTC. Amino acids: CASSWSGGDSYNEQFF.

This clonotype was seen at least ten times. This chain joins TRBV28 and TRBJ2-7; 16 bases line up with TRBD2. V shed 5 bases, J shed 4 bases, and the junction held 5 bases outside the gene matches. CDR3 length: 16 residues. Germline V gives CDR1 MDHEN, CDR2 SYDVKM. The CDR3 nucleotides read TGTGCCAGCAGTCAGGGGACTAGCGGGGGGGCTTACGAGCAGTACGTC. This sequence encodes CASSQGTSGGAYEQYV.

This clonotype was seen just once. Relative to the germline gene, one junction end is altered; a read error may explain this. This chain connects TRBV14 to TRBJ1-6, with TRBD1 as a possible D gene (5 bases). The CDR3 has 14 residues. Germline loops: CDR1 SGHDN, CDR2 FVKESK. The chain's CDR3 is CASSEGRYNSPRHF. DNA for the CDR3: TGTGCCAGCAGTGAGGGACGGTATAATTCACCCCGCCACTTT.

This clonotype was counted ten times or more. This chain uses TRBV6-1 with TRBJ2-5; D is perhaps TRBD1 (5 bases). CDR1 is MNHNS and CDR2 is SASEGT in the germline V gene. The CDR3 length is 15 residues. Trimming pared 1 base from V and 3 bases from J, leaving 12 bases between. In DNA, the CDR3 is TGTGCCAGCAGTGAAGATCCCAGGGCGAAAGAGACCCAGTACTTC. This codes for CASSEDPRAKETQYF.

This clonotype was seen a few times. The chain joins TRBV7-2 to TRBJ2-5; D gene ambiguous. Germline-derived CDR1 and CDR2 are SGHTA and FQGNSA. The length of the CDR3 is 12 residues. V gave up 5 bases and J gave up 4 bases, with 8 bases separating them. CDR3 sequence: CASSPPRETQYF. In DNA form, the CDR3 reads TGTGCCAGCAGCCCCCCCAGAGAGACCCAGTACTTC.

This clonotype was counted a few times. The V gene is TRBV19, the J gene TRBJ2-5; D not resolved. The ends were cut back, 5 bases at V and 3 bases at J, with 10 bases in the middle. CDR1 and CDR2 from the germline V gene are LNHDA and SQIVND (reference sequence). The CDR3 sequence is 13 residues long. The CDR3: CASSWGGEETQYF. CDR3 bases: TGTGCCAGTAGTTGGGGTGGAGAAGAGACCCAGTACTTC.

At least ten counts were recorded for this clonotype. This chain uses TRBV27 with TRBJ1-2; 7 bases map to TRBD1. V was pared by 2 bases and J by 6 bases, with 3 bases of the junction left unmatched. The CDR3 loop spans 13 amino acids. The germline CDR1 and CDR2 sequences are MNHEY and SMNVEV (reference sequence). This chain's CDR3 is CASSLRQGDGYTF. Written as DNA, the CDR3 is TGTGCCAGCAGTTTAAGACAGGGTGATGGCTACACCTTC.

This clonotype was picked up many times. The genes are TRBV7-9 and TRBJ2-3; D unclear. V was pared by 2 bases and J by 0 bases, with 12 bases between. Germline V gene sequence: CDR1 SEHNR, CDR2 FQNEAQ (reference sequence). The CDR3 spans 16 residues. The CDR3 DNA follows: TGTGCCAGCAGCTTACTAAAGGCGGCTAGCACAGATACGCAGTATTTT. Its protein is CASSLLKAASTDTQYF.

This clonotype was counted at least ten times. The CDR3 is CASSLLQETQYF. The CDR3 DNA sequence: TGCGCCAGCAGCTTGCTCCAAGAGACCCAGTACTTC. This chain connects TRBV5-1 to TRBJ2-5; D is unresolved. This CDR3 has 12 residues. V lost 1 base, J lost 1 base, and 2 bases lay in between. Germline CDR1 is SGHRS and CDR2 is YFSETQ. The variable domain in full, with the rest retrieved from reference TRBV5-1 and TRBJ2-5, is KAGVTQTPRYLIKTRGQQVTLSCSPISGHRSVSWYQQTPGQGLQFLFEYFSETQRNKGNFPGRFSGRQFSNSRSEMNVSTLELGDSALYLCASSLLQETQYFGPGTRLLVL.

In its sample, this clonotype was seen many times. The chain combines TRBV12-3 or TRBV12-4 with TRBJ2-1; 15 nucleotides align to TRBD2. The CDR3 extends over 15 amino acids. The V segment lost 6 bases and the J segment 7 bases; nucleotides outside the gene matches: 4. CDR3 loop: CASRTGTSGGNEQFF. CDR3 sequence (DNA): TGTGCCAGCAGGACCGGGACTAGCGGGGGGAATGAGCAGTTCTTC.

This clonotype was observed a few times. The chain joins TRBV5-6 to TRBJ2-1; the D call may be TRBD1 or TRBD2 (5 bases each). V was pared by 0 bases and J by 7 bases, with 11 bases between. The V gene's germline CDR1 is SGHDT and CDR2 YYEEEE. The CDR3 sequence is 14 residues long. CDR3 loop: CASSLGAWGNEQFF. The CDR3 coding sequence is TGTGCCAGCAGCTTGGGGGCCTGGGGGAATGAGCAGTTCTTC.

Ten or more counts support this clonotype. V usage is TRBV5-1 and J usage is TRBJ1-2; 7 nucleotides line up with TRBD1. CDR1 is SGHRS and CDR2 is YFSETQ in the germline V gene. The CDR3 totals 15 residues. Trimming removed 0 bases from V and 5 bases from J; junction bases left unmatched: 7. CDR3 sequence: CASSLAAGTEYGYTF. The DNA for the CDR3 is TGCGCCAGCAGCTTGGCCGCAGGGACAGAATATGGCTACACCTTC.

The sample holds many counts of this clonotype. The CDR3 DNA sequence: TGTGCCAGCAGCTTAAATGGGGGTTCTTACAATGAGCAGTTCTTC. It translates to CASSLNGGSYNEQFF. V and J are TRBV5-6 and TRBJ2-1; D may match TRBD1 or TRBD2 (5 bases each). V was trimmed by 2 bases and J by 4 bases, leaving 13 bases between them. Germline V gives CDR1 SGHDT, CDR2 YYEEEE. The CDR3 covers 15 residues.